These 24 T cell receptor beta chains came from one sample sequenced in a study of T cells in localized non-small cell lung cancer. Libraries were prepared by immunoSEQ multiplex PCR; TCRdb keeps only in-frame clonotypes and omits some of them. In the table there are about 40,000 clones, 81% of which are singletons. The source material was peripheral blood mononuclear cells, sampled before any cancer treatment. Receptor source: a male donor aged 60 or over with stage II lung adenocarcinoma.

The chain links TRBV18 to TRBJ1-1; D might be TRBD1 (6 bases). Trimming shortened V by 1 base and J by 4 bases, and 13 bases separated the two germline ends. Germline V lookup: CDR1 KGHSH, CDR2 LQKENI. The CDR3 contains 15 residues. The CDR3 here is CASSPLTGGSTEAFF. In nucleotides, the CDR3 is TGTGCCAGCTCACCACTAACGGGGGGCAGCACTGAAGCTTTCTTT.

The chain couples TRBV5-6 to TRBJ1-3; TRBD1 agrees at 7 bases. Germline V gene data show CDR1 as SGHDT and CDR2 as YYEEEE. The V segment lost 4 bases and the J segment 0 bases; nucleotides outside the gene matches: 1. The CDR3 contains 14 residues. CDR3 coding DNA: TGTGCCAGCAGCGGACAGGTCTCTGGAAACACCATATATTTT. Translating it yields CASSGQVSGNTIYF.

The chain links TRBV7-9 to TRBJ1-1; D perhaps matches TRBD1 (5 bases). Germline V CDR1 and CDR2: SEHNR, FQNEAQ (reference sequence). The CDR3 has 15 amino acids. Trimming pared 1 base from V and 5 bases from J, leaving 14 bases between. DNA of the CDR3: TGTGCCAGCAGCTTAGGAGGGGATTTAAGGACTGAAGCTTTCTTT. It translates to CASSLGGDLRTEAFF.

The J gene is TRBJ1-2, the V gene TRBV4-3; maybe TRBD1 (5 bases). CDR3 length: 15 amino acids. V shed 1 base and J shed 6 bases, with 15 bases lying between them. Germline V lookup: CDR1 LGHNA, CDR2 YSLEER. The DNA of the CDR3 is TGCGCCAGCAGCCAAGGTGCCGACAGATCTAATGGCTACACCTTC. Translating it yields CASSQGADRSNGYTF.

This chain links TRBV19 with TRBJ2-7; 13 bases are shared with TRBD2. V lost 4 bases to trimming and J lost 6 bases; unmatched junction nucleotides: 6. Germline V CDR1 and CDR2: LNHDA, SQIVND (reference sequence). The CDR3 consists of 15 residues. CDR3 loop: CASSTVTSGRTEQYF. The CDR3, as DNA: TGTGCCAGTAGTACCGTGACTAGCGGGAGGACCGAGCAGTACTTC.

The rearrangement links TRBV5-4 to TRBJ2-7, with D tentatively TRBD1 or TRBD2 (6 bases each). Germline V lookup: CDR1 SGHNT, CDR2 YYREEE (reference sequence). V was cut by 4 bases and J by 0 bases, with 14 bases left in between. CDR3 length: 15 residues. The CDR3 loop is CASSLEPGASYEQYF. CDR3 coding DNA: TGTGCCAGCAGCCTGGAGCCGGGGGCCTCCTACGAGCAGTACTTC.

This clone was found once. The V and J genes are TRBV25-1 and TRBJ2-2; a weak D match, TRBD1 (5 bases). This CDR3 has 15 residues. V lost 7 bases and J lost 3, with 15 bases in between. Germline V gene data show CDR1 as MGHDK and CDR2 as SYGVNS. The CDR3 region has the DNA TGTGCCAGCAAGCTAGACAGAGGTGACACCGGGGAGCTGTTTTTT. It specifies CASKLDRGDTGELFF.

V usage is TRBV7-2 and J usage is TRBJ2-1; D gene uncertain. CDR1 and CDR2 from the germline V gene are SGHTA and FQGNSA. V was pared by 5 bases and J by 9 bases, with 8 bases between. This CDR3 region has 11 residues. Here the CDR3 DNA reads TGTGCCAGCAGCATATCAACTGAGCAGTTCTTC. It translates to CASSISTEQFF.

The V and J genes are TRBV4-1 and TRBJ2-4; no firm D call. CDR1 and CDR2 from the germline V gene are MGHRA and YSYEKL. CDR3 length equals 17 residues. V was pared by 1 base and J by 1 base, with 14 bases between. As DNA, the CDR3 is TGCGCCAGCAGCCAAGTTGGTTCCCCCCGGGCCAAAAACATTCAGTACTTC. Translation: CASSQVGSPRAKNIQYF.

This CDR3 reads CASSLDRAIDEQYF. The CDR3 DNA follows: TGTGCCAGCAGTTTGGACAGGGCGATAGACGAGCAGTACTTC. V and J are TRBV11-2 and TRBJ2-7; 8 nucleotides align to TRBD1. The V gene's germline CDR1 is SGHAT and CDR2 FQNNGV. The V and J ends lost 6 bases and 5 bases, in that order; junction bases with no gene match: 9. The CDR3 contains 14 residues. Looking up the rest from reference TRBV11-2 and TRBJ2-7 gives the full variable domain: EAGVAQSPRYKIIEKRQSVAFWCNPISGHATLYWYQQILGQGPKLLIQFQNNGVVDDSQLPKDRFSAERLKGVDSTLKIQPAKLEDSAVYLCASSLDRAIDEQYFGPGTRLTVT.

The chain uses TRBV5-6 and TRBJ2-6; TRBD2 is a possible D gene (6 bases). V lost 4 bases and J lost 2, with 13 bases in between. Germline V lookup: CDR1 SGHDT, CDR2 YYEEEE. The CDR3 is 16 amino acids. The CDR3 loop reads CASSPFPGAGANVLTF. The CDR3 coding sequence is TGTGCCAGCAGCCCATTCCCGGGGGCTGGGGCCAACGTCCTGACTTTC. Complete variable domain (other parts from reference TRBV5-6 and TRBJ2-6): DAGVTQSPTHLIKTRGQQVTLRCSPKSGHDTVSWYQQALGQGPQFIFQYYEEEERQRGNFPDRFSGHQFPNYSSELNVNALLLGDSALYLCASSPFPGAGANVLTFGAGSRLTVL.

This clone appeared a single time. The chain couples TRBV4-2 to TRBJ1-3, with 11 nucleotides matching TRBD1. Looked up from germline, CDR1 is LGHNA and CDR2 is YNFKEQ. The CDR3 has 16 residues. V shed 3 bases and J 4 bases; nucleotides not matched to a gene: 5. CDR3 loop: CASSQGTGGTGNTIYF. The CDR3 region has the DNA TGTGCCAGCAGCCAGGGGACAGGGGGGACGGGAAACACCATATATTTT.

V gene TRBV28 combines with J gene TRBJ1-2; TRBD1 agrees at 9 bases. The CDR3 is 15 residues long. With V trimmed by 5 bases and J by 4 bases, 8 bases remained unmatched. Germline CDR1 and CDR2: MDHEN and SYDVKM. The CDR3 here is CASSPRDRDLYGYTF. The CDR3 DNA sequence: TGTGCCAGCAGTCCCCGGGACAGGGACCTCTATGGCTACACCTTC.

The chain links TRBV7-8 to TRBJ2-5; 15 nucleotides align to TRBD2. After removal of 5 bases from V and 5 bases from J, the junction contained 3 bases not matched to a gene. The CDR3 runs 15 residues. Germline CDR1 reads SGHVS; CDR2 reads FQNEAQ. CDR3 coding DNA: TGTGCCAGCAGCCCGGGACTAGCGGGAGGTGAGACCCAGTACTTC. This encodes CASSPGLAGGETQYF.

V gene TRBV6-6 combines with J gene TRBJ2-7; 9 bases line up with TRBD2. CDR3 length: 16 residues. CDR1 and CDR2 (germline): MNHNY, SVGAGI (reference sequence). The V gene end was trimmed by 7 bases and the J gene end by 2 bases; junction bases not matched to a gene: 12. The CDR3 region has the DNA TGTGCCAGCACCCCCACGGGGCGGGAGGGTGCCTACGAGCAGTACTTC. This codes for CASTPTGREGAYEQYF.

The gene calls are TRBV7-2 and TRBJ2-1; 9 bases align to TRBD1. This CDR3 has 15 residues. V shed 8 bases, J shed 6 bases, and the junction held 11 bases outside the gene matches. Germline CDR1 and CDR2: SGHTA and FQGNSA. The CDR3 sequence: CASGATGGKGNEQFF. CDR3 bases: TGTGCCAGCGGAGCTACAGGGGGCAAAGGCAATGAGCAGTTCTTC.

The chain has TRBV5-6 and TRBJ1-3; 7 bases match TRBD1. CDR1 and CDR2 (germline): SGHDT, YYEEEE. The V gene end was trimmed by 4 bases and the J gene end by 0 bases; junction bases not matched to a gene: 7. The CDR3 loop spans 16 amino acids. Written as DNA, the CDR3 is TGTGCCAGCAGCCCTGGGACAGCTGGCTCTGGAAACACCATATATTTT. Its translation: CASSPGTAGSGNTIYF.

The genes are TRBV5-5 and TRBJ1-2; a possible D gene is TRBD1 (5 bases). V was shortened by 6 bases and J by 0 bases, with 15 bases between the two germline ends. CDR1 and CDR2 from the germline V gene are SGHKS and YYEKEE (reference sequence). The CDR3 contains 15 residues. In DNA form, the CDR3 reads TGTGCCAGCAACCGATTTGACAGACCTAACTATGGCTACACCTTC. Amino acids: CASNRFDRPNYGYTF.

This chain connects TRBV27 to TRBJ2-2; D possibly uses TRBD1 or TRBD2 (5 bases each). V was cut by 1 base and J by 0 bases, with 9 bases left in between. This CDR3 has 16 amino acids. Germline V gene sequence: CDR1 MNHEY, CDR2 SMNVEV (reference sequence). The CDR3 sequence is CASSLFGGANTGELFF. CDR3 sequence (DNA): TGTGCCAGCAGTTTATTTGGGGGAGCGAACACCGGGGAGCTGTTTTTT.

V and J are TRBV2 and TRBJ1-1; 7 bases line up with TRBD1. Per germline, CDR1 SNHLY and CDR2 FYNNEI. The CDR3 runs 13 residues. V gave up 6 bases and J gave up 4 bases; unmatched junction bases: 5. In nucleotides, the CDR3 is TGTGCCAGCAGCGAGGGGGCGGCCACTGAAGCTTTCTTT. It codes for CASSEGAATEAFF.

The chain employs TRBV7-2 and TRBJ1-5; 8 bases are a match to TRBD1. The CDR3 length is 16 residues. With V trimmed by 5 bases and J by 5 bases, 11 bases remained unmatched. CDR1 is SGHTA and CDR2 is FQGNSA in the germline V gene. In nucleotides, the CDR3 is TGTGCCAGCAGCGTCGGGACAGGTTTATGGGATCAGCCCCAGCATTTT. Encoded protein: CASSVGTGLWDQPQHF.

The rearrangement uses TRBV28 and TRBJ2-6, with D perhaps assigned TRBD1 or TRBD2 (6 bases each). CDR3 length: 18 amino acids. Trimming took off 7 bases at V and 4 bases at J, with 23 bases between the two ends. Germline V gene sequence: CDR1 MDHEN, CDR2 SYDVKM. The CDR3 loop reads CASIGRGGSQRGANVLTF. The CDR3, as DNA: TGTGCCAGCATAGGGAGAGGGGGGTCCCAAAGAGGGGCCAACGTCCTGACTTTC.

This chain's CDR3 is CAWGDSSEQYF. For the CDR3, the DNA is TGTGCCTGGGGGGACAGTTCCGAGCAGTACTTC. The chain links TRBV30 to TRBJ2-7; 7 positions agree with TRBD1. Germline loops: CDR1 GTSNPN, CDR2 SVGIG (reference sequence). V lost 5 bases to trimming and J lost 6 bases; unmatched junction nucleotides: 4. The CDR3 has 11 amino acids.

CDR3 protein: CASSLGLTGAGELFF. The CDR3 DNA reads TGTGCCAGCAGCCTTGGCCTCACAGGGGCCGGGGAGCTGTTTTTT. The chain is built from TRBV9 and TRBJ2-2; 7 bases line up with TRBD1. The trim removed 4 bases at V and 6 bases at J, leaving 9 bases unmatched. CDR1 is SGDLS and CDR2 is YYNGEE in the germline V gene. The CDR3 length is 15 residues. The variable domain in full, with the rest retrieved from reference TRBV9 and TRBJ2-2, is DSGVTQTPKHLITATGQRVTLRCSPRSGDLSVYWYQQSLDQGLQFLIQYYNGEERAKGNILERFSAQQFPDLHSELNLSSLELGDSALYFCASSLGLTGAGELFFGEGSRLTVL.